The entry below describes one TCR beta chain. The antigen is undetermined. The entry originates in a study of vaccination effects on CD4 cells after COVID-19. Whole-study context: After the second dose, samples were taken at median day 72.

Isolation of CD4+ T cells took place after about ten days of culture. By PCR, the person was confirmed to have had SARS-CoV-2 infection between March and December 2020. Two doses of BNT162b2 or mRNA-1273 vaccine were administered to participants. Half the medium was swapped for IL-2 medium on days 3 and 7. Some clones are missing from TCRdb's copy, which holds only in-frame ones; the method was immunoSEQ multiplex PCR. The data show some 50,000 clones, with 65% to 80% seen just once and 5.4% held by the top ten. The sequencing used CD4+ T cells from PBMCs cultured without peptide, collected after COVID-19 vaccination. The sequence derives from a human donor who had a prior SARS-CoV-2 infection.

CDR3 protein: CASSPRRDSYNEQFF. CDR3 sequence (DNA): TGTGCCAGCAGCCCTAGGAGGGATTCCTACAATGAGCAGTTCTTC. J is TRBJ2-1 and V is TRBV27, with D possibly matching TRBD2 (6 bases). Trimming cost V 6 bases and J 1 base, with 13 bases left between them. Germline CDR1 is MNHEY and CDR2 is SMNVEV (reference sequence). This CDR3 has 15 residues.